This T cell receptor (beta chain) is drawn from a study of CD8+CD57+ T cells in acquired aplastic anemia. In the study overall: When averaged, DNA from sorted CD4+ and CD8+ cells came to 3 to 4 ug.

CDR3 size: 12 residues. V was trimmed by 4 bases and J by 4 bases, leaving 5 bases between them. Looked up from germline, CDR1 is LGHDT and CDR2 is YNNKEL (reference sequence). Findings and caveats of the study: Twenty-nine CD8+ CDR3 sequences were shared between patients and controls.

For this clonotype: Its antigen is currently unknown.

Individuals selected for sequencing had exhibited CD8+CD57+ cell expansion on flow cytometry. Severe acquired aplastic anemia was present in every patient. Patients had not yet gotten any therapy when their blood was taken for sampling. Investigators profiled TCR beta VDJ and CDR3 from genomic DNA template. TCRdb itself ran the reads through MiXCR, one entry per CDR3 protein. Of hundreds of thousands of distinct CDR3 sequences listed, roughly 61% are singletons. The material sequenced was sorted CD4+, CD8+, or CD8+CD57+ T cells (not recorded which) from PBMCs. This sequence joins TRBV3-1 and TRBJ2-1, with D unclear. This receptor was taken from a human donor with aplastic anemia. The CDR3 DNA reads as TGTGCCAGCAGCCTCCGATACAATGAGCAGTTCTTC. Encoded protein: CASSLRYNEQFF.